The present entry profiles one T cell receptor (beta chain) with its context. These data come from a study of blood T cell repertoires in COVID-19. Study at large: COVID-19 samples, acute and convalescent, were from the United States, Italy and Spain. T cells, B-cell-depleted T cells, or PBMCs provided the cDNA or gDNA that served as material.

Per the original methods: Amplification of reference gene primers provided the estimated nucleated cell counts. The method was immunoSEQ multiplex PCR; TCRdb's version includes in-frame clones alone and lacks a portion of them. V and J calls plus clone size are reproduced from that table; the DNA served to infer D and trimming. Of about 110,000 clones listed, roughly 83% are singletons. The TCR originated in a human donor in a cohort sampled during active COVID-19. The specimen sequenced was peripheral blood.

The CDR3: CASCKQGAWEQYF. DNA for the CDR3: TGTGCCAGCTGTAAACAGGGGGCGTGGGAGCAGTACTTC. The J gene is TRBJ2-7, the V gene TRBV13; TRBD1 matches at 9 bases. This CDR3 is built from 13 residues. Germline values: CDR1 PRHDT, CDR2 FYEKMQ (reference sequence). V dropped 8 bases and J dropped 7; count of bases not matched to a gene: 9.